The present T cell receptor beta chain was sequenced within a study of OX40 agonist ivuxolimab in advanced cancers. Regarding the research as a whole: The costimulatory receptor OX40 (CD134) was targeted by ivuxolimab, a fully human IgG2 agonistic monoclonal antibody. Intravenous ivuxolimab was administered to patients every 2 weeks at six dose levels: 0.01, 0.1, 0.3, 1.5, 3 and 10 mg/kg. Of the 50 or so patients in dose escalation, about 20 had hepatocellular carcinoma, some 15 had melanoma, 9 had renal cell carcinoma and 9 had head and neck cancer. In the dose-escalation cohort, 82.7% of patients were male, and the mean age was around 60 years, with a range of about 23 to 90. Patients were allowed to have had prior anti-PD-1, anti-PD-L1 or anti-CTLA-4 therapy, and around two fifths of the dose-escalation patients had been treated with checkpoint inhibitors. Three dose-escalation patients achieved partial responses, one with hepatocellular carcinoma and two with cutaneous melanoma. Peripheral TCRbeta sequencing was intended to test whether TCR sequence diversity was altered and clonal T-cell expansion was caused by ivuxolimab. The paper describes the monotherapy dose-escalation part (N of about 52 patients) of the phase I trial of ivuxolimab. Summary of the overall study and its limitations: Low levels of normalized T-cell clonal expansion were also shown by some nonresponding patients. The antigen specificity of the peripheral T cells that underwent clonal expansion was not determined. At doses from 0.1 to 3.0 mg/kg, clonal expansion was seen in both CD4+ and CD8+ blood T cells between baseline and week 6. In the 0.1-3.0 mg/kg groups, partial responders were among the patients with the lowest normalized peripheral clonal expansion, particularly in CD8+ T cells. On average, CD8+ T cells showed more expanded clones than CD4+ T cells after ivuxolimab.

Cut back by 4 bases and 0 bases, the V and J ends lie 13 bases apart. The germline V gene gives CDR1 as MNHNS and CDR2 as SASEGT. From the cysteine through the phenylalanine, the CDR3 covers 16 amino acids. Only the CDR3 region is kept as DNA, spanning 48 bases read in frame from base 1. For sequencing of the TCRbeta CDR3 region, genomic DNA was extracted from the sorted cells. The immunoSEQ Assay was used for sequencing of TCRbeta CDR3 regions. In its TCRdb copy, this immuneACCESS table keeps in-frame sequences only and misses some clones. Where compared with another copy, unresolved V genes explain less than half of these, and the others have no known cause. For this sample the table gives tens of thousands of clones, of which less than 95% were detected only once. The ten largest clones capture around 0.35% of the sample. Notes on this clone: It lacks a known antigen. It has no much larger one-base neighbor in the sample; base qualities were not kept.

The trial excluded patients who had a history of autoimmune disease or who were on systemic immunosuppression. Peripheral blood for TCR sequencing was collected from all dose cohorts at baseline, on cycle 4 day 1, and on cycle 7 day 1. The samples were taken from a phase I, first-in-human, multicenter, open-label dose-escalation trial of ivuxolimab. The trial enrolled adults with locally advanced or metastatic head and neck squamous cell, hepatocellular, melanoma or renal cell carcinoma. CD4+ and CD8+ T cells were sorted separately from peripheral blood before TCR sequencing. The chain employs TRBV6-1 and TRBJ2-1; no confident D gene assignment can be made. The source is an adult with an advanced solid tumor such as melanoma, head and neck, liver or kidney cancer. This material consisted of CD4+ or CD8+ T cells sorted from blood, taken in a trial of the OX40 agonist ivuxolimab. The CDR3 reads as follows: CASSGQDSSSYNEQFF. The DNA sequence is as follows: TGTGCCAGCAGTGGCCAGGATAGCTCCTCCTACAATGAGCAGTTCTTC.